The 10 T cell receptor beta chains presented below share a single source sample, sequenced in a study of breast tumors, draining lymph nodes, adjacent tissues. TCRdb redid the calling of the multiplex PCR reads with MiXCR, one entry per CDR3 protein. This sample yields fewer than 200,000 distinct CDR3 sequences, of which around a third are seen a single time; approximately 4.2% belongs to the top ten. Axillary draining lymph nodes of breast cancer patients supplied the node samples. Sequenced: axillary lymph node tissue. The receptors stem from a female donor with breast cancer. Some clones in this sample may be carry-over from other donors' samples.

This clonotype came up a few times. This sequence joins TRBV18 and TRBJ2-3; TRBD2 matches at 9 bases. The germline V gene has CDR1 KGHSH and CDR2 LQKENI. With V trimmed by 2 bases and J by 5 bases, 5 bases remained unmatched. The CDR3 consists of 15 residues. DNA of the CDR3: TGTGCCAGCTCACCAGGGCGGGAGGGCCGAGATACGCAGTATTTT. Its translation: CASSPGREGRDTQYF. Using reference TRBV18 and TRBJ2-3 for the parts outside the CDR3, the full variable domain is NAGVMQNPRHLVRRRGQEARLRCSPMKGHSHVYWYRQLPEEGLKFMVYLQKENIIDESGMPKERFSAEFPKEGPSILRIQQVVRGDSAAYFCASSPGREGRDTQYFGPGTRLTVL.

This clonotype came up a few times. The chain recombines TRBV7-9 with TRBJ1-1, with a possible D match to TRBD1 (6 bases). Trimming took 5 bases from V and 9 from J, leaving 16 bases between them. The CDR3 extends over 13 amino acids. Germline V gives CDR1 SEHNR, CDR2 FQNEAQ (reference sequence). The CDR3 here is CASSPGTPYKAFF. The CDR3 nucleotides read TGTGCCAGCAGCCCAGGGACACCATATAAAGCTTTCTTT. Combining the CDR3 with reference TRBV7-9 and TRBJ1-1 gives the whole variable domain DTGVSQNPRHKITKRGQNVTFRCDPISEHNRLYWYRQTLGQGPEFLTYFQNEAQLEKSRLLSDRFSAERPKGSFSTLEIQRTEQGDSAMYLCASSPGTPYKAFFGQGTRLTVV.

V is TRBV9 and J is TRBJ2-2; 15 bases map to TRBD2. V lost 3 bases and J lost 4; bases outside the gene matches: 10. Germline assignment: CDR1 SGDLS and CDR2 YYNGEE. The CDR3 loop spans 19 amino acids. The CDR3 sequence: CASSESTGLAGGSTGELFF. The CDR3, as DNA: TGTGCCAGCAGCGAGTCCACGGGACTAGCGGGAGGATCCACCGGGGAGCTGTTTTTT.

This clonotype was seen many times. The rearrangement links TRBV20-1 to TRBJ1-5, with a tentative D call TRBD1 (5 bases). V was trimmed by 2 bases and J by 0 bases, leaving 14 bases between them. Per germline, CDR1 DFQATT and CDR2 SNEGSKA (reference sequence). This CDR3 is 16 amino acids long. CDR3 residues: CSARYEAGLSNQPQHF. CDR3 DNA: TGCAGTGCTAGATACGAAGCGGGGCTTAGCAATCAGCCCCAGCATTTT.

This clonotype was recorded at least ten times. The chain combines TRBV29-1 with TRBJ1-2; the match to TRBD1 covers 11 bases. V was clipped by 3 bases and J by 8 bases; unmatched bases: 8. Germline-derived CDR1 and CDR2 are SQVTM and ANQGSEA. The CDR3 sequence is 14 residues long. DNA of the CDR3: TGCAGCGTTGACGCCGGACAGGGGGCGCGGGGCTACACCTTC. Its translation is CSVDAGQGARGYTF.

This clonotype was recorded many times. This sequence joins TRBV19 and TRBJ2-7; 16 bases match TRBD2. J gave up 3 bases and V 5 bases, and 10 bases lay outside the gene matches. Germline-derived CDR1 and CDR2 are LNHDA and SQIVND (reference sequence). The CDR3 consists of 18 residues. CDR3 sequence (DNA): TGTGCCAGTAGTCTGGGACTAGCGGGAGGGCCAAGATACTACGAGCAGTACTTC. Translation gives CASSLGLAGGPRYYEQYF.

This clonotype was seen repeatedly, ten times or more. The chain has TRBV7-2 and TRBJ2-3, with 11 bases matching TRBD2. This CDR3 region has 15 residues. CDR1 and CDR2 from the germline V gene are SGHTA and FQGNSA. Germline trimming cut 4 bases from V and 4 bases from J; bases unmatched to any gene: 4. DNA of the CDR3: TGTGCCAGCAGCTGGCTAGCGGGGGGATCAGATACGCAGTATTTT. Protein sequence: CASSWLAGGSDTQYF.

V and J are TRBV6-2 or TRBV6-3 and TRBJ2-6; D is ambiguous. Germline V gene lookup returns CDR1 MNHEY and CDR2 SVGEGT. The V end lost 8 bases, the J end lost 0 bases, and 5 bases lay between the germline ends. The CDR3 has 13 amino acids. CDR3 sequence reads: CASAYSGANVLTF. In DNA form, the CDR3 reads TGTGCCAGCGCCTACTCTGGGGCCAACGTCCTGACTTTC.

As DNA, the CDR3 is TGTGCCAGCAGCTATGGGACTGGACAGTATCAGCCCCAGCATTTT. As protein: CASSYGTGQYQPQHF. The rearrangement links TRBV7-3 to TRBJ1-5; possible D gene TRBD1, 6 bases. This CDR3 has 15 amino acids. CDR1 SGHTA and CDR2 FQGTGA come from the germline V gene. With 4 bases removed from V and 5 bases from J, the gap between germline ends came to 15 bases.

This chain connects TRBV6-5 to TRBJ2-1; possible D gene TRBD2, 6 bases. V lost 1 base to trimming and J lost 8 bases, with 6 bases between them. CDR3 length: 12 amino acids. The germline CDR1 and CDR2 sequences are MNHEY and SVGAGI. The CDR3 DNA follows: TGTGCCAGCAGTTACTGGGGGGATGAGCAGTTCTTC. Translated: CASSYWGDEQFF.